This T cell receptor beta chain stems from a study of cytomegalovirus exposure and HLA in healthy donors. Background on the study: Early release data held about 85 million unique TCRs from HLA-typed donors.

The PCR contained 60 Vbeta and 13 Jbeta primers. Repertoires were generated with immunoSEQ multiplex PCR, while TCRdb's copy carries only in-frame clones and drops some. The sample consists of approximately 100,000 clones, 74% of them appearing once. Study-wide findings and caveats: Trimming of TCR beta V- and J-genes showed a link, identified in a later analysis, to a missense DCLRE1C variant. About 87% or about 30% of the time was how often most TCR beta V segments were productive, according to an earlier analysis.

The V end was cut by 2 bases, the J end by 0 bases, with 11 bases between. Germline V gene lookup returns CDR1 SGHVS and CDR2 FQNEAQ. The CDR3 runs 16 residues. With regard to this clone: Its antigen remains unidentified.

The sample comprised PBMCs. The source is a man between 45 and 60 years old in good health and CMV-seropositive. The chain couples TRBV7-8 to TRBJ2-1; D ambiguous. The CDR3 DNA is TGTGCCAGCAGCTTACTCCCCCGAGGCTCCTACAATGAGCAGTTCTTC. Amino acid sequence: CASSLLPRGSYNEQFF.